This TCR beta chain was profiled in a study of shared clonotypes between healthy human individuals (dated by TCRdb to about 2020). For the study in its entirety: The cohort comprised two women and a few men aged 18 to 49 years. To increase sequencing depth and limit assay-specific biases, TCR repertoire library preparation and sequencing were carried out by different laboratories using diverse techniques. The study deeply sequenced blood TCR repertoires of about five healthy adults to estimate repertoire size and the extent of clonotype sharing between individuals. Between about 0.85 and 9.5 billion PBMCs per donor were obtained by leukapheresis. For each donor, CD4 naive and CD4 memory were each given three plates, CD8 naive was given two plates, and CD8 memory was given one plate.

Points the paper makes about the study in general: Only blood was sampled, and tissue TCR repertoires likely differ from those in blood. Rarefaction of sorted-subset datasets indicated incomplete sequencing despite the large sequencing depth. Because the study included only a small number of donors, the genetic and exposure-history diversity represented was limited. When several donors were compared, the shared fraction of clonotypes was 5% to 6.5% for naive CD4, more than 3% for naive CD8, about 2.5% for memory CD4, and 0.4% for memory CD8. Based on pairwise subsampling, the degree of clonotype sharing among donors was expected to be affected by sequencing depth. Clonotypes shared by all four sorted-subset donors showed higher generation probabilities than non-shared clonotypes. Naive subsets generally had larger estimated clonotype richness than memory subsets.

The CDR3 spans 12 residues, from the cysteine through the phenylalanine. Only CDR3 DNA remains: 36 bases, in frame from the first base. The junction carries 8 bases between V and J, which are trimmed by 5 bases and 3 bases respectively. For CDR1 and CDR2, the germline V gene (reference sequence) lists LNHDA and SQIVND. Using the deep immunoSEQ assay, multiplex PCR amplified TCR CDR3 regions from genomic DNA. Genomic DNA extracted from each cell subset was distributed evenly over all wells of several immunoSEQ 96-well plates, and each plate served as one replicate. For sorted subsets, around 0.2 ug of genomic DNA, equivalent to 30,000 or so T cell genomes, went into each replicate PCR. Purified libraries were quantified with a Qubit 3.0 fluorometer, sized on a Bioanalyzer 2100, and re-quantified with the KAPA Library Quantification kit. Every immunoSEQ 96-well plate was sequenced on a separate single-read 150-cycle Illumina NextSeq 550 flow cell. In the original analysis: Because the immunoSEQ output included only junctional sequences and no quality scores, the filtering could not be the same as the filtering used for full-length reads. Sequences were annotated with PyIR, a Python wrapper for IgBLAST v1.9, and V/J genes and CDR3 were assigned using IMGT germline references. Any read was removed if the V/J assignment was weak (E-value above 1e-6), the CDR3 was missing, or the read contained stop codons, out-of-frame junctions, or ambiguous translated residues. V3J clonotypes were defined by identical inferred V gene, J gene, and CDR3 amino acid sequence. Percentage overlap between repertoires was computed as shared unique clonotypes divided by the size of the smaller repertoire. Repertoire richness was assessed with RTK rarefaction, the Chao1 estimator, and Recon v2.1 estimates of unobserved clonotypes. OLGA was used to compute generation probabilities for all TCRbeta clonotypes that the gDNA method yielded from several donors. Held by TCRdb, this immuneACCESS table contains in-frame sequences only and omits some clones. Under half of the omission traces to an unresolved V gene where checked; the cause of the rest is unknown. V and J calls and clone size are those listed in that table; D and trimming were worked out from the DNA. The table for this sample lists approximately 640,000 clones; roughly 87% of them were counted only once. The biggest ten clones account for 30% to 40% of the sample.

Donors were healthy HIV-negative adults with no recently reported acute infections or vaccinations. Every donor was a Caucasian adult living in Nashville, Tennessee, USA. CD8 memory samples consisted of magnetically selected CD45RO+ cells combined with CCR7-negative CD45RA+ effector memory (TemRA) cells. Blood was collected by leukapheresis, and PBMCs were isolated by Ficoll-Histopaque density gradient centrifugation and then cryopreserved in liquid nitrogen vapor phase. Analytical flow cytometry was used to check the purity and quantity of each magnetically sorted T cell population. Genomic DNA was isolated from each sorted fraction and quantified by UV absorbance on a Nanodrop 2000c. With regard to this clone: Its cognate antigen has yet to be identified. Base qualities are not at hand, and no much larger clone is one base apart.

The origin of this receptor is a young man in good health. Some clones in this sample may be carry-over from other donors' samples. This receptor chain uses TRBV19 and TRBJ2-7; the best D guess is TRBD1, with 5 bases matching. Source material: memory CD8+ T cells from PBMCs. What the cell subset or site label conveys for this sample: CD45RO+ cells pooled with CCR7-negative TemRA cells. This receptor carries the CDR3 CASSLQGYEQYF. Here is the DNA: TGTGCCAGTAGTTTGCAGGGCTACGAGCAGTACTTC.